This passage covers 16 T cell receptor beta chains from one sample sequenced in a study of blood T cell repertoires in COVID-19. Sequencing used immunoSEQ multiplex PCR; TCRdb keeps in-frame clones, though not all of them. Of 150,000 or so clones in the sample, roughly four fifths were seen once. The sequencing sample was made of peripheral blood. These receptors all stem from a woman at least 80 years old with acute or convalescent COVID-19.

This sequence joins TRBV19 and TRBJ2-1; D is possibly TRBD2 (7 bases). Germline V gene data show CDR1 as LNHDA and CDR2 as SQIVND (reference sequence). Deletions cut 4 bases from V and 5 bases from J, with 15 bases between. The CDR3 contains 15 residues. CDR3 bases: TGTGCCAGTAGTAGGGGGGGGGCTGGTAACAATGAGCAGTTCTTC. It specifies CASSRGGAGNNEQFF.

The chain has TRBV5-4 and TRBJ1-1; 7 positions agree with TRBD1. Trimming removed 4 bases from V and 6 bases from J; junction bases left unmatched: 9. The V gene's germline CDR1 is SGHNT and CDR2 YYREEE (reference sequence). The CDR3 has 14 amino acids. CDR3 nucleotides: TGTGCCAGCAGCATCCGACAGGGCGTCGCTGAAGCTTTCTTT. Its translation is CASSIRQGVAEAFF. Drawing the rest from reference TRBV5-4 and TRBJ1-1, the complete variable domain is ETGVTQSPTHLIKTRGQQVTLRCSSQSGHNTVSWYQQALGQGPQFIFQYYREEENGRGNFPPRFSGLQFPNYSSELNVNALELDDSALYLCASSIRQGVAEAFFGQGTRLTVV.

The rearrangement joins TRBV6-2 or TRBV6-3 to TRBJ1-5; D unresolved. This CDR3 spans 14 amino acids. Per germline, CDR1 MNHEY and CDR2 SVGEGT. With 6 bases removed from V and 3 bases from J, the gap between germline ends came to 12 bases. The CDR3 DNA reads TGTGCCAGCAGCCCTTTATCCTTCAATCAGCCCCAGCATTTT. This sequence encodes CASSPLSFNQPQHF.

The chain recombines TRBV5-6 with TRBJ2-2, with no clear D. Germline lookup yields CDR1 SGHDT and CDR2 YYEEEE. The V gene lost 0 bases and the J gene lost 0 bases, with 6 bases spanning the gap. The CDR3 covers 15 residues. CDR3 protein: CASSLGVTNTGELFF. CDR3 DNA: TGTGCCAGCAGCTTGGGAGTTACGAACACCGGGGAGCTGTTTTTT.

The J gene is TRBJ2-1, the V gene TRBV12-5; TRBD1 might be the D (6 bases). V shed 3 bases and J shed 8 bases, with 14 bases lying between them. This CDR3 is built from 14 residues. Germline V gives CDR1 LGHNT, CDR2 FRNRAP. The CDR3 sequence: CASGFGNSGDEQFF. The CDR3 bases are TGTGCTAGTGGTTTTGGTAATTCAGGGGATGAGCAGTTCTTC.

The chain recombines TRBV28 with TRBJ1-5; 9 bases match TRBD1. Per germline, CDR1 MDHEN and CDR2 SYDVKM. CDR3 length: 15 residues. Trimming took 2 bases from V and 4 from J; bases not matched to a gene: 3. The CDR3 reads CASSLTGTGNQPQHF. CDR3 sequence (DNA): TGTGCCAGCAGTTTAACCGGGACAGGGAATCAGCCCCAGCATTTT.

The rearrangement joins TRBV25-1 to TRBJ2-5, with TRBD2 as a possible D gene (6 bases). Germline values: CDR1 MGHDK, CDR2 SYGVNS. There are 12 residues in the CDR3. V lost 7 bases, J lost 5 bases, and 11 bases lay in between. CDR3: CASTGGYETQYF. The CDR3, as DNA: TGTGCCAGCACAGGAGGGTATGAGACCCAGTACTTC.

This clone was seen just once. The V gene is TRBV12-5, the J gene TRBJ2-7; D is possibly TRBD2 (6 bases). CDR1 LGHNT and CDR2 FRNRAP come from the germline V gene. V was pared by 10 bases and J by 6 bases, with 22 bases between. This CDR3 has 14 amino acids. DNA of the CDR3: TGTGCTAACGACTACGACGGGAGACTGTGCGAGCAGTACTTC. It encodes CANDYDGRLCEQYF.

This chain connects TRBV2 to TRBJ2-7; D might be TRBD2 (5 bases). The CDR3 contains 13 residues. The germline V gene encodes CDR1 SNHLY and CDR2 FYNNEI. V lost 7 bases and J 0 bases, leaving 10 bases between the germline ends. As DNA, the CDR3 is TGTGCCAGCATCTACGGGATCTCCTACGAGCAGTACTTC. Its protein is CASIYGISYEQYF.

This clone was seen a few times. The chain links TRBV6-4 to TRBJ2-1, with D possibly TRBD2 on 5 matching bases. The germline CDR1 and CDR2 sequences are MRHNA and SNTAGT. The V end lost 4 bases, the J end lost 0 bases, and 10 bases lay between the germline ends. The CDR3 extends over 15 amino acids. The DNA for the CDR3 is TGTGCCAGCAGTGCTGGACTCGCCTCCTACAATGAGCAGTTCTTC. It encodes CASSAGLASYNEQFF.

This chain connects TRBV5-1 to TRBJ2-2; 9 positions agree with TRBD2. After removal of 7 bases from V and 0 bases from J, the junction contained 1 base not matched to a gene. Per the germline V gene, CDR1 is SGHRS and CDR2 is YFSETQ. This CDR3 has 14 residues. The CDR3 DNA reads as TGCGCCAGCGCGGGGGGGACGAACACCGGGGAGCTGTTTTTT. As protein: CASAGGTNTGELFF.

This clone appeared once. This rearrangement joins TRBV19 to TRBJ1-3; a weak D match, TRBD1 (6 bases). CDR1 and CDR2 (germline): LNHDA, SQIVND (reference sequence). Trimming cost V 6 bases and J 0 bases, with 15 bases left between them. This CDR3 is built from 16 residues. The CDR3 protein is CASSGGGGFSGNTIYF. The CDR3 region has the DNA TGTGCCAGTAGCGGGGGCGGGGGCTTCTCTGGAAACACCATATATTTT.

The genes are TRBV5-1 and TRBJ1-3, with D perhaps TRBD1 (6 bases). The V end lost 2 bases, the J end lost 0 bases, and 9 bases lay between the germline ends. Germline V gene lookup returns CDR1 SGHRS and CDR2 YFSETQ. The CDR3 extends over 15 amino acids. CDR3 sequence (DNA): TGCGCCAGCAGCTTACTGGGGGCCTCTGGAAACACCATATATTTT. Translated, it gives CASSLLGASGNTIYF.

The chain uses TRBV9 and TRBJ2-7; TRBD2 is a possible D gene (6 bases). The CDR3 covers 15 residues. Deletions cut 0 bases from V and 4 bases from J, with 14 bases between. CDR1 and CDR2 from the germline V gene are SGDLS and YYNGEE. The CDR3, as DNA: TGTGCCAGCAGCGTAGTGCCCGCGGGGTGGTACGAGCAGTACTTC. Encoded protein: CASSVVPAGWYEQYF. Full variable domain (rest looked up from reference TRBV9 and TRBJ2-7): DSGVTQTPKHLITATGQRVTLRCSPRSGDLSVYWYQQSLDQGLQFLIQYYNGEERAKGNILERFSAQQFPDLHSELNLSSLELGDSALYFCASSVVPAGWYEQYFGPGTRLTVT.

This clone has a single count. The genes are TRBV3-1 (or the pseudogene TRBV3-2) and TRBJ2-1, with TRBD1 matching over 8 bases. Germline CDR1 and CDR2: LGHDT and YNNKEL (reference sequence). This CDR3 region has 15 residues. Trimming removed 1 base from V and 4 bases from J; junction bases left unmatched: 3. The DNA of the CDR3 is TGTGCCAGCAGCCAAGGGGGGACAGGATACAATGAGCAGTTCTTC. Protein: CASSQGGTGYNEQFF.

This clone appeared once. The chain uses TRBV5-8 and TRBJ2-5, with 13 bases lining up with TRBD2. From germline, CDR1 is SGHTS and CDR2 YDEGEE. This CDR3 spans 15 amino acids. V dropped 4 bases and J dropped 3; count of bases not matched to a gene: 3. The CDR3 is CASSGGTSGKETQYF. The CDR3, as DNA: TGTGCCAGCAGCGGGGGGACTAGCGGGAAAGAGACCCAGTACTTC.